The 4 T cell receptor beta chains given below trace back to one sample, sequenced in a study of human T cells and chemical hapten exposure. TCRdb reprocessed the RACE reads via MiXCR and lists one record per CDR3 protein. The table records roughly 130,000 distinct CDR3 sequences, approximately 10% of them present only once. Time point described: healthy volunteer bleed at 2 weeks. Sequencing started from total RNA isolated from unfractionated whole blood. The sequenced material came from whole blood. The receptors originated from a male donor in good health. Some clones in this sample may be carry-over from other donors' samples.

The V gene is TRBV4-3, the J gene TRBJ1-6; TRBD1 agrees at 9 bases. The germline V gene encodes CDR1 LGHNA and CDR2 YSLEER. V trimming: 0 bases; J trimming: 5 bases; junction bases outside the gene matches: 5. CDR3 length: 17 amino acids. CDR3 sequence: CASSQDDRGANNSPLHF. CDR3 DNA sequence: TGCGCCAGCAGCCAAGACGACAGGGGGGCCAATAATTCACCCCTCCACTTT.

The rearrangement uses TRBV18 and TRBJ2-1, with D uncertain. The CDR3 consists of 13 residues. CDR1 and CDR2 (germline): KGHSH, LQKENI. Trimming took off 7 bases at V and 0 bases at J, with 7 bases between the two ends. The CDR3 loop is CASFIPSYNEQFF. For the CDR3, the DNA is TGTGCCAGCTTCATCCCCTCCTACAATGAGCAGTTCTTC.

V and J are TRBV19 and TRBJ1-1; tentative D call: TRBD1 (6 bases). Germline loops: CDR1 LNHDA, CDR2 SQIVND (reference sequence). Trimming pared 6 bases from V and 1 base from J, leaving 9 bases between. The CDR3 has 13 amino acids. In DNA, the CDR3 is TGTGCCAGTAGGACAGGACCGAACACTGAAGCTTTCTTT. Translation gives CASRTGPNTEAFF.

This clonotype showed up many times. This chain joins TRBV7-6 and TRBJ2-3; a possible D gene is TRBD1 (6 bases). V was shortened by 5 bases and J by 0 bases, with 15 bases between the two germline ends. Germline V gene data show CDR1 as SGHVS and CDR2 as FNYEAQ. CDR3 length: 16 residues. CDR3 sequence (DNA): TGTGCCAGCAGCCCCCTAGGGCAGGGGAGCACAGATACGCAGTATTTT. This encodes CASSPLGQGSTDTQYF.